This TCR beta chain was captured by sequencing in a study of blood T cells in healthy people across ages. Broader study findings: PBMCs went unsorted, and a conclusive naive versus antigen-experienced comparison was therefore prevented.

Together with a sample-barcoded 5' primer, a J-beta primer mix was included in a second PCR lasting about 6 to 11 cycles. The template-switch adaptor, which had 12 random nucleotides, put a tag on each cDNA molecule. TCRdb re-called the 5' RACE reads through MiXCR, storing one row per CDR3 protein. The table shows 790,000 or so distinct CDR3 sequences, with roughly three fifths occurring only once. The CDR3 has 16 amino acids. Trimming removed 0 bases at V and 7 bases at J, with 19 bases between. Germline values: CDR1 LGHDT, CDR2 YNNKEL (reference sequence). Caucasian individuals from Russia who were healthy and aged roughly 6 to 90 acted as donors. This clonotype appeared a single time. The antigen remains unidentified.

Material: blood. This TCR derives from a man aged 35-49 years in good health. This chain joins TRBV3-1 and TRBJ2-7, with D perhaps TRBD2 (5 bases). The CDR3 region has the DNA TGTGCCAGCAGCCAAGATGGAACGGGGAATTCGCGAGAGCAGTACTTC. It codes for CASSQDGTGNSREQYF.